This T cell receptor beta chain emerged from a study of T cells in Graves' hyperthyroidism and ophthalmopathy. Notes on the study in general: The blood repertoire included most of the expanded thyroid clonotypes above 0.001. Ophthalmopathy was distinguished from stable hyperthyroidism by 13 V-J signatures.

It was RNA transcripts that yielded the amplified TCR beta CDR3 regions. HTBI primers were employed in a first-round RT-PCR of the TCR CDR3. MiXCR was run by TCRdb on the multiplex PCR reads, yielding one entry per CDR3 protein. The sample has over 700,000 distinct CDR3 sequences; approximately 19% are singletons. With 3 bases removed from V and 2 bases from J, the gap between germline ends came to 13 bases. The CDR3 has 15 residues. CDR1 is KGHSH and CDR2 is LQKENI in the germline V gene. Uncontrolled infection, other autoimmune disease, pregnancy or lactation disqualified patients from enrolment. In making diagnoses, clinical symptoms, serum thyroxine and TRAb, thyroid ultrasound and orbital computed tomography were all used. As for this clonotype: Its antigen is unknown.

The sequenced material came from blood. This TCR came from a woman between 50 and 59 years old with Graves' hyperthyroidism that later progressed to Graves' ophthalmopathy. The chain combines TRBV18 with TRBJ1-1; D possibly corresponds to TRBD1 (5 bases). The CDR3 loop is CASSPSVRTNTEAFF. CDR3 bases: TGTGCCAGCTCACCTTCCGTAAGGACAAACACTGAAGCTTTCTTT.